A single sample gave rise to the 28 T cell receptor beta chains below, sequenced in a study of blood T cell repertoires in COVID-19. Only in-frame clones appear in the TCRdb table, and some are missing; sequencing was by immunoSEQ multiplex PCR. Of roughly 80,000 clones listed, 84% are singletons. The sample comprised peripheral blood. These receptors came from a human donor in a cohort sampled during active COVID-19.

This chain joins TRBV19 and TRBJ2-7; a weak D match, TRBD1 (7 bases). CDR1 and CDR2 (germline): LNHDA, SQIVND (reference sequence). The CDR3 covers 18 residues. V was clipped by 5 bases and J by 6 bases, with 29 bases between them. CDR3 residues: CASSARGQASGKGGEQYF. The DNA for the CDR3 is TGTGCCAGTAGTGCCCGCGGACAGGCTTCTGGAAAGGGGGGCGAGCAGTACTTC.

This clone was counted once. J is TRBJ2-7 and V is TRBV5-5, with D perhaps TRBD1 (6 bases). Trimming left V 3 bases short and J 0 bases short, with 16 bases between. CDR1 and CDR2 (germline): SGHKS, YYEKEE (reference sequence). The CDR3 consists of 16 residues. The CDR3 DNA is TGTGCCAGCAGCTCTGTGGACAGAACCAGCTCCTACGAGCAGTACTTC. This encodes CASSSVDRTSSYEQYF.

This clone turned up a few times. The V call is TRBV25-1, the J call TRBJ1-1; 10 bases line up with TRBD1. This CDR3 region has 13 residues. The germline gives CDR1 MGHDK, CDR2 SYGVNS. Losses at the gene ends were 4 bases for V and 7 bases for J; bases not matched to a gene: 3. CDR3 sequence: CASSVWTGGEAFF. The CDR3 nucleotides read TGTGCCAGCAGTGTGTGGACAGGGGGTGAAGCTTTCTTT.

The J gene is TRBJ1-2, the V gene TRBV2; D unclear. Germline V gene data show CDR1 as SNHLY and CDR2 as FYNNEI. The CDR3 extends over 20 amino acids. V was cut by 0 bases and J by 3 bases, with 26 bases left in between. CDR3 sequence: CASSEARRRTGILRDYGYTF. In DNA, the CDR3 is TGTGCCAGCAGTGAAGCGCGTAGGAGGACGGGAATATTAAGGGACTATGGCTACACCTTC.

This chain joins TRBV5-1 and TRBJ1-4; D is ambiguous. Trimming took off 1 base at V and 4 bases at J, with 11 bases between the two ends. Germline V CDR1 and CDR2: SGHRS, YFSETQ. CDR3 length equals 15 residues. CDR3 protein: CASSLSHGGNEKLFF. The CDR3 region has the DNA TGCGCCAGCAGCTTGTCACATGGCGGTAATGAAAAACTGTTTTTT. Looking up the rest from reference TRBV5-1 and TRBJ1-4 gives the full variable domain: KAGVTQTPRYLIKTRGQQVTLSCSPISGHRSVSWYQQTPGQGLQFLFEYFSETQRNKGNFPGRFSGRQFSNSRSEMNVSTLELGDSALYLCASSLSHGGNEKLFFGSGTQLSVL.

V and J are TRBV5-4 and TRBJ2-2; D possibly corresponds to TRBD1 (6 bases). Looked up from germline, CDR1 is SGHNT and CDR2 is YYREEE (reference sequence). V lost 3 bases and J lost 0, with 12 bases in between. This CDR3 has 16 amino acids. In nucleotides, the CDR3 is TGTGCCAGCAGCTCAGGGGTAAGGGCGAACACCGGGGAGCTGTTTTTT. The encoded protein is CASSSGVRANTGELFF.

The gene calls are TRBV19 and TRBJ1-2, with 12 bases identical to TRBD1. CDR1 and CDR2 from the germline V gene are LNHDA and SQIVND (reference sequence). Trimming at V came to 5 bases and at J to 4 bases, leaving 11 bases not matched to a gene. The CDR3 loop spans 17 amino acids. The CDR3 DNA is TGTGCCAGTAGTGCCGGGACAGGGGGCGCGGCGGCCTATGGCTACACCTTC. This encodes CASSAGTGGAAAYGYTF.

The rearrangement joins TRBV9 to TRBJ1-6; D uncertain. The V and J ends lost 0 bases and 10 bases respectively, with 14 bases between them. CDR1 and CDR2 from the germline V gene are SGDLS and YYNGEE. The CDR3 covers 15 residues. The CDR3 here is CASSVVAGGESPLHF. The CDR3 nucleotides read TGTGCCAGCAGCGTAGTAGCGGGTGGGGAGTCACCCCTCCACTTT.

In its sample, this clone was seen a few times. The J gene is TRBJ1-1, the V gene TRBV3-1 (or the pseudogene TRBV3-2); 9 nucleotides match TRBD1. V was pared by 1 base and J by 1 base, with 1 base of the junction left unmatched. The germline V gene has CDR1 LGHDT and CDR2 YNNKEL (reference sequence). The CDR3 contains 15 residues. CDR3 sequence: CASSQVGQGNTEAFF. In DNA, the CDR3 is TGTGCCAGCAGCCAAGTGGGACAGGGGAACACTGAAGCTTTCTTT.

The gene calls are TRBV7-2 and TRBJ2-3; D call uncertain. Trimming took off 2 bases at V and 0 bases at J, with 6 bases between the two ends. The CDR3 sequence is 14 residues long. CDR1 is SGHTA, CDR2 FQGNSA, per germline. DNA for the CDR3: TGTGCCAGCAGCTTATTCCGTAGCACAGATACGCAGTATTTT. Residues: CASSLFRSTDTQYF.

This clone was detected only a few times. The chain links TRBV6-5 to TRBJ1-2; D may be TRBD1 (6 bases). The V and J ends lost 8 bases and 7 bases respectively, with 11 bases between them. This CDR3 is built from 11 residues. Germline lookup yields CDR1 MNHEY and CDR2 SVGAGI. CDR3 loop: CASPQGCGYTF. The CDR3 nucleotides are TGTGCCAGCCCACAGGGTTGTGGCTACACCTTC.

V gene TRBV14 combines with J gene TRBJ1-2; 7 bases agree with TRBD1. The CDR3 is 16 residues long. Germline CDR1 and CDR2: SGHDN and FVKESK. Unmatched junction bases numbered 17, after V lost 5 bases and J lost 8 bases. The CDR3 here is CASSYETGTAVEGYTF. The CDR3 bases are TGTGCCAGCAGCTATGAGACCGGGACAGCGGTTGAAGGCTACACCTTC.

This chain joins TRBV5-4 and TRBJ2-3, with 10 bases lining up with TRBD1. V lost 0 bases to trimming and J lost 7 bases; unmatched junction nucleotides: 8. CDR1 is SGHNT, CDR2 YYREEE, per germline (reference sequence). CDR3 size: 16 residues. DNA of the CDR3: TGTGCCAGCAGCTTGGCCGGGACAGGGGCCCTTAATACGCAGTATTTT. It codes for CASSLAGTGALNTQYF.

This clone was observed a handful of times. The rearrangement links TRBV6-5 to TRBJ1-5, with D possibly being TRBD1 (6 bases). The CDR3 is made up of 15 amino acids. Germline V gene sequence: CDR1 MNHEY, CDR2 SVGAGI. Trimming stripped 5 bases from V and 2 bases from J, with 13 bases between. The CDR3 loop reads CASSPQGSRNQPQHF. Here the CDR3 DNA reads TGTGCCAGCAGTCCACAGGGCTCGCGCAATCAGCCCCAGCATTTT.

The chain links TRBV7-2 to TRBJ1-2; D is uncertain. V was clipped by 5 bases and J by 4 bases, with 17 bases between them. The CDR3 totals 15 residues. Germline V gives CDR1 SGHTA, CDR2 FQGNSA. The CDR3 spells CASSVIRKSGYGYTF. In DNA, the CDR3 is TGTGCCAGCAGCGTAATACGAAAAAGCGGCTATGGCTACACCTTC.

The rearrangement uses TRBV7-9 and TRBJ1-4; D gene ambiguous. The length of the CDR3 is 13 residues. Trimming shortened V by 4 bases and J by 7 bases, and 10 bases separated the two germline ends. In germline, CDR1 is SEHNR, CDR2 FQNEAQ (reference sequence). The CDR3 nucleotides read TGTGCCAGCAGCTCATCTGGCGGTGAAAAACTGTTTTTT. Translated: CASSSSGGEKLFF.

This chain uses TRBV6-4 with TRBJ1-2, with 8 bases identical to TRBD1. With 2 bases clipped from V and 5 bases from J, the junction kept 7 bases outside the gene matches. This CDR3 spans 15 amino acids. Per germline, CDR1 MRHNA and CDR2 SNTAGT. The CDR3 loop is CASSDGPGQEYGYTF. The CDR3 DNA follows: TGTGCCAGCAGTGACGGTCCGGGACAGGAATATGGCTACACCTTC.

The gene calls are TRBV19 and TRBJ1-5; 9 positions agree with TRBD1. The CDR3 totals 15 residues. With V trimmed by 5 bases and J by 1 base, 3 bases remained unmatched. CDR1 is LNHDA, CDR2 SQIVND, per germline (reference sequence). CDR3 protein: CASSPDRGSNQPQHF. As DNA, the CDR3 is TGTGCCAGTAGTCCGGACAGGGGCAGCAATCAGCCCCAGCATTTT. Based on the CDR3 plus reference TRBV19 and TRBJ1-5, the full variable domain is DGGITQSPKYLFRKEGQNVTLSCEQNLNHDAMYWYRQDPGQGLRLIYYSQIVNDFQKGDIAEGYSVSREKKESFPLTVTSAQKNPTAFYLCASSPDRGSNQPQHFGDGTRLSIL.

This clone was seen a few times. The chain recombines TRBV5-4 with TRBJ1-2, with a tentative D call TRBD1 (5 bases). CDR1 and CDR2 from the germline V gene are SGHNT and YYREEE (reference sequence). V lost 0 bases and J 2 bases, leaving 11 bases between the germline ends. The CDR3 extends over 15 amino acids. This CDR3 reads CASSLAQGTNYGYTF. The CDR3 DNA follows: TGTGCCAGCAGCTTGGCGCAGGGCACAAACTATGGCTACACCTTC.

As DNA, the CDR3 is TGTGCCATCGCAGTTTCTAGCGGGGGGGATACAGATACGCAGTATTTT. This codes for CAIAVSSGGDTDTQYF. The rearrangement links TRBV6-4 to TRBJ2-3; 12 nucleotides agree with TRBD2. The trim removed 10 bases at V and 3 bases at J, leaving 11 bases unmatched. Germline CDR1 and CDR2: MRHNA and SNTAGT. This CDR3 region has 16 residues.

The chain is built from TRBV27 and TRBJ1-5, with unresolved D. CDR1 and CDR2 from the germline V gene are MNHEY and SMNVEV (reference sequence). V shed 4 bases and J shed 6 bases, with 13 bases lying between them. CDR3 size: 14 residues. CDR3 amino acids: CASSSRSDGQPQHF. The DNA of the CDR3 is TGTGCCAGCAGTTCTAGGTCGGATGGTCAGCCCCAGCATTTT.

This clone has only one observation. V usage is TRBV2 and J usage is TRBJ2-7, with 7 bases that match TRBD1. V shed 4 bases and J 3 bases; nucleotides not matched to a gene: 9. This CDR3 spans 15 amino acids. The germline gives CDR1 SNHLY, CDR2 FYNNEI. CDR3 nucleotide sequence: TGTGCCAGCAGTGGACAGGGTGGTAGTTTCTACGAGCAGTACTTC. It yields the protein CASSGQGGSFYEQYF.

The gene calls are TRBV9 and TRBJ1-2, with a tentative D call TRBD1 (5 bases). V shed 7 bases and J shed 5 bases, with 15 bases lying between them. The germline V gene has CDR1 SGDLS and CDR2 YYNGEE. The CDR3 sequence is 13 residues long. The CDR3 sequence: CASGEGRSYGYTF. The CDR3, as DNA: TGTGCCAGCGGGGAGGGGAGGTCGTATGGCTACACCTTC.

J is TRBJ2-5 and V is TRBV6-5, with 10 bases aligning to TRBD1. The germline V gene has CDR1 MNHEY and CDR2 SVGAGI. The trim removed 4 bases at V and 2 bases at J, leaving 1 base unmatched. This CDR3 has 14 residues. The CDR3 coding sequence is TGTGCCAGCAGTTGGACAGGGGGACAAGAGACCCAGTACTTC. Translation gives CASSWTGGQETQYF.

This clone has just one count. J is TRBJ2-2 and V is TRBV5-4; TRBD2 aligns across 9 bases. CDR1 and CDR2 from the germline V gene are SGHNT and YYREEE (reference sequence). V shed 4 bases and J 4 bases; nucleotides not matched to a gene: 5. This CDR3 is built from 15 residues. CDR3 region: CASSLAGKATGELFF. Here the CDR3 DNA reads TGTGCCAGCAGCCTAGCGGGGAAAGCCACCGGGGAGCTGTTTTTT.

The rearrangement uses TRBV5-1 and TRBJ2-1; D is unclear. This CDR3 has 16 residues. Per germline, CDR1 SGHRS and CDR2 YFSETQ. V was shortened by 0 bases and J by 0 bases, with 10 bases between the two germline ends. DNA for the CDR3: TGCGCCAGCAGCTTGGGCGGCCTCCCCTCCTACAATGAGCAGTTCTTC. Residues: CASSLGGLPSYNEQFF.

The chain links TRBV30 to TRBJ1-2, with 10 positions matching TRBD1. The length of the CDR3 is 12 residues. V was pared by 1 base and J by 12 bases, with 5 bases of the junction left unmatched. The germline V gene encodes CDR1 GTSNPN and CDR2 SVGIG (reference sequence). This CDR3 is CAWSETGGGHTF. The CDR3 bases are TGTGCCTGGAGTGAGACAGGGGGCGGTCACACCTTC. Based on the CDR3 plus reference TRBV30 and TRBJ1-2, the full variable domain is SQTIHQWPATLVQPVGSPLSLECTVEGTSNPNLYWYRQAAGRGLQLLFYSVGIGQISSEVPQNLSASRPQDRQFILSSKKLLLSDSGFYLCAWSETGGGHTFGSGTRLTVV.

The CDR3 here is CASRPTGKRVEAFF. The CDR3 nucleotides are TGTGCCAGCAGACCGACAGGGAAAAGGGTTGAAGCTTTCTTT. The chain is built from TRBV11-1 and TRBJ1-1; the match to TRBD1 covers 7 bases. The V gene end was trimmed by 6 bases and the J gene end by 7 bases; junction bases not matched to a gene: 11. CDR3 length equals 14 residues. From germline, CDR1 is SGHAT and CDR2 FQDESV (reference sequence). The full variable domain, completed using reference TRBV11-1 and TRBJ1-1, is EAEVAQSPRYKITEKSQAVAFWCDPISGHATLYWYRQILGQGPELLVQFQDESVVDDSQLPKDRFSAERLKGVDSTLKIQPAELGDSAMYLCASRPTGKRVEAFFGQGTRLTVV.